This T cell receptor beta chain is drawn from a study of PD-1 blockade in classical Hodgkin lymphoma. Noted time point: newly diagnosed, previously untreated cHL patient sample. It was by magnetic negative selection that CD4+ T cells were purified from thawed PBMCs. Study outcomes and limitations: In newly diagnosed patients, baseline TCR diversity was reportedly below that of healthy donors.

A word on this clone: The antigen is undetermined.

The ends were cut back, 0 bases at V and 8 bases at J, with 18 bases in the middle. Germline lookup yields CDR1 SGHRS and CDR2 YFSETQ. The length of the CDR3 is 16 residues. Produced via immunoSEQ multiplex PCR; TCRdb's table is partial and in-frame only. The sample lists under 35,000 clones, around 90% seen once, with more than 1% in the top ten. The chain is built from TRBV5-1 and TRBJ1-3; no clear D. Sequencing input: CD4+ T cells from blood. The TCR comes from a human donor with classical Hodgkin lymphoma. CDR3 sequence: CASSLDGELSVDTIYF. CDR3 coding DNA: TGCGCCAGCAGCTTGGATGGGGAATTAAGCGTGGACACCATATATTTT.